This is a list of T cell receptor beta chains from one sample in a study of cytomegalovirus exposure and HLA in healthy donors. The assay was immunoSEQ multiplex PCR, and TCRdb's table has in-frame clones only and misses some. This sample yields around 130,000 clones, of which 65% to 90% are seen a single time; less than 3% belongs to the top ten. The sample taken for sequencing was PBMCs. These receptors were obtained from a man aged 50-60 years in good health and CMV-seronegative. Each CDR3 is given with its conserved first and last residue. Each record gives: clone size, D gene, CDR3 length, V gene, J gene, CDR3 protein, CDR3 DNA. D genes are given only for firm matches. Clone size is shown for a subset of rows, as once, few, many or a class of expanded clone.

size: .
D: TRBD2
length: 15
V: TRBV4-3
J: TRBJ2-1
CDR3: CASGEGLEKYNEQFF
DNA: TGCGCCAGCGGAGAGGGACTAGAGAAATACAATGAGCAGTTCTTC

size: .
D: TRBD1
length: 13
V: TRBV7-9
J: TRBJ1-1
CDR3: CASKTDRGTEAFF
DNA: TGTGCCAGCAAGACGGACAGGGGGACTGAAGCTTTCTTT

size: .
D: .
length: 15
V: TRBV19
J: TRBJ1-1
CDR3: CASSDRQFMNTEAFF
DNA: TGTGCCAGTAGTGACAGACAGTTTATGAACACTGAAGCTTTCTTT

size: .
D: TRBD1
length: 15
V: TRBV5-6
J: TRBJ1-5
CDR3: CASSYRGHLNQPQHF
DNA: TGTGCCAGCAGCTACAGGGGACATCTCAATCAGCCCCAGCATTTT

size: .
D: TRBD1
length: 14
V: TRBV7-2
J: TRBJ1-2
CDR3: CASSRTGQAYGYTF
DNA: TGTGCCAGCAGCCGAACTGGACAGGCCTATGGCTACACCTTC

size: .
D: .
length: 13
V: TRBV6-8
J: TRBJ2-3
CDR3: CASGGARTDTQYF
DNA: TGTGCCAGCGGGGGGGCCCGCACAGATACGCAGTATTTT

size: .
D: .
length: 15
V: TRBV5-4
J: TRBJ1-1
CDR3: CASSLGQGVNTEAFF
DNA: TGTGCCAGCAGCTTGGGGCAGGGCGTGAACACTGAAGCTTTCTTT

size: .
D: TRBD2
length: 14
V: TRBV7-2
J: TRBJ2-5
CDR3: CASSLSGGEETQYF
DNA: TGTGCCAGCAGCTTAAGCGGGGGGGAAGAGACCCAGTACTTC

size: few
D: TRBD1
length: 14
V: TRBV7-2
J: TRBJ1-2
CDR3: CASSLSTGQGGYTF
DNA: TGTGCCAGCAGCTTAAGTACGGGACAGGGGGGCTACACCTTC

size: .
D: TRBD2
length: 12
V: TRBV7-9
J: TRBJ2-7
CDR3: CSAGPGGWEQYF
DNA: TGTTCCGCTGGCCCGGGGGGTTGGGAGCAGTACTTC

size: .
D: .
length: 9
V: TRBV29-1
J: TRBJ1-1
CDR3: CSAGTEAFF
DNA: TGCAGCGCCGGTACTGAAGCTTTCTTT

size: .
D: .
length: 14
V: TRBV30
J: TRBJ2-2
CDR3: CAWNPRGGSGELFF
DNA: TGTGCCTGGAATCCAAGGGGGGGGTCCGGGGAGCTGTTTTTT

size: .
D: .
length: 15
V: TRBV4-2
J: TRBJ2-1
CDR3: CASSQGVRDSFEQFF
DNA: TGTGCCAGCAGCCAAGGGGTCCGGGACTCCTTCGAGCAGTTCTTC

size: once
D: TRBD1
length: 15
V: TRBV2
J: TRBJ1-1
CDR3: CASRGLQGMNTEAFF
DNA: TGTGCCAGCAGGGGATTACAGGGGATGAACACTGAAGCTTTCTTT

size: .
D: TRBD1
length: 14
V: TRBV2
J: TRBJ2-7
CDR3: CASSEYRGLDEQYF
DNA: TGTGCCAGCAGTGAGTACAGGGGGCTTGACGAGCAGTACTTC

size: .
D: .
length: 13
V: TRBV7-8
J: TRBJ2-7
CDR3: CASSLLAYYEQYF
DNA: TGTGCCAGCAGCTTACTAGCGTACTACGAGCAGTACTTC

size: few
D: .
length: 12
V: TRBV5-6
J: TRBJ1-5
CDR3: CASSSGDQPQHF
DNA: TGTGCCAGCAGCTCCGGAGATCAGCCCCAGCATTTT

size: once
D: .
length: 16
V: TRBV5-1
J: TRBJ1-6
CDR3: CASSLTDTLGNSPLHF
DNA: TGCGCCAGCAGCCTCACGGACACTCTCGGCAATTCACCCCTCCACTTT

size: .
D: .
length: 15
V: TRBV12-5
J: TRBJ2-7
CDR3: CASVAGFKASYEQYF
DNA: TGTGCTAGTGTGGCGGGCTTCAAGGCATCCTACGAGCAGTACTTC

size: .
D: .
length: 14
V: TRBV6-5
J: TRBJ2-5
CDR3: CASRTGPAGETQYF
DNA: TGTGCCAGCAGGACCGGGCCTGCGGGCGAGACCCAGTACTTC

size: .
D: TRBD1
length: 12
V: TRBV6-1
J: TRBJ2-7
CDR3: CASSDSIGTGYF
DNA: TGTGCCAGCAGTGACAGTATCGGGACAGGGTACTTC

size: .
D: TRBD1
length: 16
V: TRBV19
J: TRBJ2-7
CDR3: CASSIDKGQGTYEQYF
DNA: TGTGCCAGTAGTATAGATAAGGGACAGGGGACCTACGAGCAGTACTTC

size: .
D: TRBD2
length: 16
V: TRBV6-1
J: TRBJ2-7
CDR3: CASSEKQRGAVYEQYF
DNA: TGTGCCAGCAGTGAGAAACAGCGGGGGGCCGTCTACGAGCAGTACTTC

size: .
D: .
length: 16
V: TRBV4-1
J: TRBJ2-2
CDR3: CASSQLGGVNTGELFF
DNA: TGCGCCAGCAGCCAACTAGGGGGAGTGAACACCGGGGAGCTGTTTTTT

size: .
D: .
length: 13
V: TRBV2
J: TRBJ1-2
CDR3: CASRGGGDYGYTF
DNA: TGTGCCAGCCGGGGAGGTGGAGACTATGGCTACACCTTC

size: few
D: TRBD1
length: 15
V: TRBV6-1
J: TRBJ1-1
CDR3: CASSEVLPGTVGAFF
DNA: TGTGCCAGCAGTGAAGTATTACCCGGGACAGTGGGAGCTTTCTTT

size: .
D: .
length: 11
V: TRBV5-6
J: TRBJ2-5
CDR3: CASSLGQIQYF
DNA: TGTGCCAGCAGCTTGGGACAGATCCAGTACTTC

size: .
D: TRBD2
length: 14
V: TRBV30
J: TRBJ2-3
CDR3: CAWRSSGGTDTQYF
DNA: TGTGCCTGGAGGTCAAGCGGGGGCACAGATACGCAGTATTTT

size: .
D: .
length: 18
V: TRBV7-8
J: TRBJ2-6
CDR3: CASSLGRVPRVGANVLTF
DNA: TGTGCCAGCAGCTTAGGGAGGGTCCCTCGGGTTGGCGCCAACGTCCTGACTTTC

size: .
D: .
length: 15
V: TRBV4-2
J: TRBJ1-5
CDR3: CASSQEGAGLQPQHF
DNA: TGTGCCAGCAGCCAAGAGGGGGCAGGGCTGCAGCCCCAGCATTTT

size: few
D: TRBD1
length: 13
V: TRBV7-8
J: TRBJ2-7
CDR3: CASTPGQGVEQYF
DNA: TGTGCCAGCACCCCGGGACAGGGGGTCGAGCAGTACTTC

size: .
D: .
length: 16
V: TRBV7-8
J: TRBJ1-3
CDR3: CASSFRDTRSGNTIYF
DNA: TGTGCCAGCAGCTTCCGGGACACTCGATCTGGAAACACCATATATTTT

size: .
D: TRBD1
length: 15
V: TRBV6-1
J: TRBJ1-6
CDR3: CASSSRTGDNSPLHF
DNA: TGTGCCAGCAGTAGCAGGACAGGGGATAATTCACCCCTCCACTTT

size: .
D: .
length: 15
V: TRBV19
J: TRBJ1-1
CDR3: CASIPRAVGRGEAFF
DNA: TGTGCCAGTATCCCCCGTGCGGTGGGGAGGGGTGAAGCTTTCTTT

size: .
D: TRBD2
length: 14
V: TRBV4-3
J: TRBJ2-2
CDR3: CASSQGDYGGELFF
DNA: TGCGCCAGCAGCCAAGGGGACTACGGCGGGGAGCTGTTTTTT

size: .
D: .
length: 12
V: TRBV2
J: TRBJ2-1
CDR3: CASSPIPGEQFF
DNA: TGTGCCAGCAGCCCAATACCGGGTGAGCAGTTCTTC

size: .
D: .
length: 15
V: TRBV2
J: TRBJ2-7
CDR3: CASSVRQWVSYEQYF
DNA: TGTGCCAGCAGTGTCCGACAGTGGGTCTCCTACGAGCAGTACTTC

size: .
D: .
length: 16
V: TRBV4-3
J: TRBJ1-2
CDR3: CASSQVVSGNNYGYTF
DNA: TGCGCCAGCAGCCAAGTCGTTTCGGGAAATAACTATGGCTACACCTTC

size: few
D: TRBD1
length: 17
V: TRBV4-3
J: TRBJ2-1
CDR3: CASSQDPAGTGIDEQFF
DNA: TGCGCCAGCAGCCAAGACCCCGCCGGGACAGGGATCGATGAGCAGTTCTTC

size: .
D: TRBD2
length: 13
V: TRBV5-6
J: TRBJ2-7
CDR3: CASNLGGADEQYF
DNA: TGTGCCAGCAACCTCGGGGGGGCCGACGAGCAGTACTTC

size: .
D: .
length: 12
V: TRBV29-1
J: TRBJ2-7
CDR3: CSVEAGAYEQYF
DNA: TGCAGCGTTGAGGCAGGGGCCTACGAGCAGTACTTC

size: .
D: TRBD1
length: 15
V: TRBV19
J: TRBJ1-4
CDR3: CASSTPRQGLEKLFF
DNA: TGTGCCAGTAGTACCCCCCGACAGGGGCTTGAAAAACTGTTTTTT

size: .
D: .
length: 14
V: TRBV18
J: TRBJ1-5
CDR3: CASSNGQRYQPQHF
DNA: TGTGCCAGCTCTAACGGACAGCGCTATCAGCCCCAGCATTTT

size: .
D: TRBD1
length: 15
V: TRBV6-6
J: TRBJ1-1
CDR3: CASSYPGTVDTEAFF
DNA: TGTGCCAGCAGTTACCCCGGGACAGTTGACACTGAAGCTTTCTTT

size: .
D: TRBD1
length: 16
V: TRBV25-1
J: TRBJ1-2
CDR3: CASSGYDRVRDYGYTF
DNA: TGTGCCAGCAGCGGATACGACAGGGTTCGCGACTATGGCTACACCTTC

size: .
D: TRBD1
length: 20
V: TRBV4-1
J: TRBJ2-7
CDR3: CASSQNWRQGKLHSTYEQYF
DNA: TGCGCCAGCAGCCAAAATTGGCGACAGGGAAAATTGCACTCTACCTACGAGCAGTACTTC

size: .
D: .
length: 11
V: TRBV19
J: TRBJ2-1
CDR3: CASSISNEQFF
DNA: TGTGCCAGTAGTATCTCCAATGAGCAGTTCTTC

size: .
D: TRBD1
length: 14
V: TRBV6-1
J: TRBJ1-1
CDR3: CASTKTGSWTEAFF
DNA: TGTGCCAGCACCAAGACAGGGAGTTGGACTGAAGCTTTCTTT

size: .
D: TRBD1
length: 12
V: TRBV11-2
J: TRBJ2-7
CDR3: CASAGDSYEQYF
DNA: TGTGCCAGTGCTGGGGACAGCTACGAGCAGTACTTC

size: once
D: .
length: 14
V: TRBV5-4
J: TRBJ2-7
CDR3: CASSLAGAGYEQYF
DNA: TGTGCCAGCAGCTTGGCCGGAGCGGGCTACGAGCAGTACTTC

size: .
D: .
length: 15
V: TRBV7-9
J: TRBJ1-1
CDR3: CASRQYRDGNTEAFF
DNA: TGTGCCAGCAGGCAATACAGGGACGGGAACACTGAAGCTTTCTTT

size: .
D: TRBD1
length: 14
V: TRBV7-3
J: TRBJ2-2
CDR3: CASSLKGGPGELFF
DNA: TGTGCCAGCAGCTTAAAAGGGGGCCCCGGGGAGCTGTTTTTT

size: .
D: .
length: 14
V: TRBV10-3
J: TRBJ1-5
CDR3: CAISAAGNNQPQHF
DNA: TGTGCCATCAGTGCCGCAGGGAACAATCAGCCCCAGCATTTT

size: .
D: TRBD1
length: 16
V: TRBV5-3
J: TRBJ1-5
CDR3: CARRPSQGATNQPQHF
DNA: TGTGCCAGAAGACCTTCACAGGGGGCAACAAATCAGCCCCAGCATTTT